This T cell receptor (beta chain) was profiled in a study of identifying expanded T cells in peripheral blood (dated by TCRdb to the late 2010s). About the investigation overall: Separate aliquots of the same genomic DNA pool were sequenced to produce technical replicates, and four replicates were compared in pairs. Study-level results and caveats: Variance in clone template counts between roughly 2-week samples significantly increased with total template count across all healthy donors. The authors expected that over much longer intervals, such as months to years, biological variance in healthy repertoires might increase even further. Between technical replicates the binomial model flagged about 1.2 differentially abundant clones, whereas over about 2 weeks the binomial model flagged about 15 and over approximately 4 weeks around 20. The beta-binomial model significantly reduced the number of clones called differentially abundant and the false-positive rate across all healthy-donor time intervals.

During the collection period, no infections or other immune events were recorded for the healthy donors. Blood repertoires from healthy donors were used as a training cohort for calibrating time-dependent variance in a beta-binomial model of differential abundance of T-cell clones. The training cohort comprised approximately ten healthy donors, 3 female and 7 male. On average the donors were around 41 years old, and their ages spanned about 29 to 65 years. Whole blood from each healthy donor was obtained from a commercial supplier and was collected at three time points 2 to 3 weeks apart. For immunosequencing, genomic DNA was extracted from whole blood that had not been sorted. As to this clone: Its antigen remains unidentified. The sample holds no much larger clone one base away, and base qualities are not on file.

Including the terminal cysteine and phenylalanine, the CDR3 comprises 15 residues. The only DNA kept is the CDR3, 45 bases in frame from the first base. V and J are truncated by 5 bases and 0 bases respectively, leaving an intervening sequence of 14 bases. From a lookup of the germline V gene (reference sequence), CDR1 and CDR2 are SEHNR and FQNEAQ. TCRbeta CDR3 regions were profiled by bias-controlled multiplex PCR amplification of genomic DNA with the immunoSEQ Assay. In the original analysis: The absolute abundance of each unique TCRbeta CDR3 region was quantified after sequences were collapsed and filtered. Two models were used to test differential abundance: a binomial model (Fisher-equivalent) and a beta-binomial model that adds time-dependent variance fitted from healthy donors. Clones with fewer than 5 combined templates were excluded, and clones with Benjamini-Hochberg FDR below 0.01 were called differentially abundant. The form v = (b*log(k)+a)^2 was used to model beta-binomial variance as a function of total template count across the two samples. In TCRdb, the immuneACCESS table is reduced to in-frame sequences with V and J assigned. These tables do not hold every clone; where another copy was compared, an unresolved V gene accounts for under half, and the others remain unexplained. V, J and clone size reflect that table, while D and trimming were determined from the DNA. This sample lists around 81,000 clones; 85% were detected once. The top ten hold around 4.3% of the sample.

The chain employs TRBV7-9 and TRBJ2-7, with an unclear D gene assignment. The sequenced material came from blood. This sequence was found in a person aged 18 to 69 in good health. The encoded CDR3 is CASSAGPKSSYEQYF. The DNA reads as follows: TGTGCCAGCAGCGCCGGACCCAAAAGCTCCTACGAGCAGTACTTC.